A single sample is the source of the 17 T cell receptor beta chains below, sequenced in a study of Graves' ophthalmopathy and Graves' hyperthyroidism. As the template, RNA transcripts were used to amplify TCR beta CDR3 regions. First-round RT-PCR relied on HTBI primers, and a second-round multiplex PCR came next. TCRdb re-derived calls from the multiplex PCR reads in MiXCR, one entry per CDR3 protein. Of some 350,000 distinct CDR3 sequences in the sample, 17% were seen once. Source material: peripheral blood. All receptors come from an adult woman with stable Graves' hyperthyroidism.

The chain has TRBV4-3 and TRBJ2-7; D unresolved. V was clipped by 1 base and J by 3 bases, with 10 bases between them. The CDR3 is made up of 14 amino acids. Germline V gene data show CDR1 as LGHNA and CDR2 as YSLEER. Here the CDR3 reads CASSQGAGSYEQYF. CDR3 DNA: TGCGCCAGCAGCCAAGGGGCAGGAAGCTACGAGCAGTACTTC.

This clonotype has a handful of counts. This chain connects TRBV3-1 to TRBJ1-1, with D unclear. Germline V gives CDR1 LGHDT, CDR2 YNNKEL (reference sequence). There are 14 residues in the CDR3. The V end was cut by 0 bases, the J end by 2 bases, with 7 bases between. The CDR3 protein is CASSQDLTNTEAFF. The CDR3 nucleotides read TGTGCCAGCAGCCAAGATTTGACCAACACTGAAGCTTTCTTT.

This clonotype was picked up many times. V and J are TRBV7-9 and TRBJ2-7, with D unresolved. With 5 bases removed from V and 6 bases from J, the gap between germline ends came to 11 bases. CDR3 length: 12 amino acids. In germline, CDR1 is SEHNR, CDR2 FQNEAQ (reference sequence). CDR3 DNA sequence: TGTGCCAGCAGCCTCGCGAATGGCGAGCAGTACTTC. Protein product: CASSLANGEQYF.

As regards this clonotype: This may come from a read error, since a much larger clone is one base off. The chain couples TRBV30 to TRBJ2-7; D is uncertain. V was trimmed by 0 bases and J by 5 bases, leaving 11 bases between them. Germline assignment: CDR1 GTSNPN and CDR2 SVGIG (reference sequence). This CDR3 contains 13 residues. The CDR3 loop is CAWSVGRTHEQYF. CDR3 in DNA: TGTGCCTGGAGTGTAGGACGGACCCACGAGCAGTACTTC.

The CDR3 coding sequence is TGTGCCAGCAGCTTGGGATTGGGGCCGAGCTCCTACGAGCAGTACTTC. The encoded protein is CASSLGLGPSSYEQYF. The V call is TRBV5-5, the J call TRBJ2-7; a weak D match, TRBD1 (5 bases). There are 16 residues in the CDR3. Germline V gives CDR1 SGHKS, CDR2 YYEKEE (reference sequence). Trimming cost V 0 bases and J 0 bases, with 13 bases left between them.

This clonotype was seen at least ten times. The CDR3 nucleotides read TGTGCCAGCAGCTTGGAACCGGGACTAGCGGGAGCGGGATCCTACGAGCAGTACTTC. Translation: CASSLEPGLAGAGSYEQYF. The chain employs TRBV5-4 and TRBJ2-7, with TRBD2 identical over 14 bases. Germline loops: CDR1 SGHNT, CDR2 YYREEE (reference sequence). The length of the CDR3 is 19 residues. Losses at the gene ends were 0 bases for V and 1 base for J; bases not matched to a gene: 9.

This clonotype was detected ten times or more. This sequence joins TRBV6-1 and TRBJ1-1; D may be TRBD1 (5 bases). From germline, CDR1 is MNHNS and CDR2 SASEGT. The CDR3 is 13 residues long. With 6 bases removed from V and 0 bases from J, the gap between germline ends came to 8 bases. In DNA, the CDR3 is TGTGCCAGCAGAGGGGAGTTGAACACTGAAGCTTTCTTT. Translation gives CASRGELNTEAFF.

This clonotype came up many times. J is TRBJ1-3 and V is TRBV19; D remains ambiguous. Germline V gives CDR1 LNHDA, CDR2 SQIVND (reference sequence). Trimming cost V 4 bases and J 0 bases, with 13 bases left between them. The CDR3 extends over 16 amino acids. For the CDR3, the DNA is TGTGCCAGTAGTACTGGAGACACCCACTCTGGAAACACCATATATTTT. Amino acid sequence: CASSTGDTHSGNTIYF.

This clonotype appeared many times. The chain links TRBV28 to TRBJ2-7; 12 bases are a match to TRBD2. Trimming cost V 5 bases and J 4 bases; bases outside gene matches: 9. CDR3 length equals 16 residues. CDR1 and CDR2 from the germline V gene are MDHEN and SYDVKM. The CDR3 spells CASSTRTSGKSYEQYF. The CDR3, as DNA: TGTGCCAGCAGTACGCGGACTAGCGGGAAGTCGTACGAGCAGTACTTC. The full variable domain, with the rest looked up from reference TRBV28 and TRBJ2-7, is DVKVTQSSRYLVKRTGEKVFLECVQDMDHENMFWYRQDPGLGLRLIYFSYDVKMKEKGDIPEGYSVSREKKERFSLILESASTNQTSMYLCASSTRTSGKSYEQYFGPGTRLTVT.

At least ten counts were recorded for this clonotype. The chain combines TRBV5-1 with TRBJ2-2; weak D call: TRBD2 (5 bases). The length of the CDR3 is 13 residues. V was shortened by 4 bases and J by 5 bases, with 9 bases between the two germline ends. CDR1 is SGHRS and CDR2 is YFSETQ in the germline V gene. CDR3 protein: CASSGGSTGELFF. In DNA form, the CDR3 reads TGCGCCAGCAGCGGCGGGTCGACCGGGGAGCTGTTTTTT. Looking up the rest from reference TRBV5-1 and TRBJ2-2 gives the full variable domain: KAGVTQTPRYLIKTRGQQVTLSCSPISGHRSVSWYQQTPGQGLQFLFEYFSETQRNKGNFPGRFSGRQFSNSRSEMNVSTLELGDSALYLCASSGGSTGELFFGEGSRLTVL.

This clonotype was picked up many times. A read error may be the cause here, since a much bigger clone is one base away. The J gene is TRBJ2-7, the V gene TRBV7-8; TRBD1 might be the D (7 bases). The CDR3 is made up of 14 amino acids. The germline V gene has CDR1 SGHVS and CDR2 FQNEAQ. CDR3 bases: TGTGCCAGCAGCTCGACAGGGAGGTCCTGCGAGCAGTACTTC. This gives the protein CASSSTGRSCEQYF. Using reference TRBV7-8 and TRBJ2-7 for the parts outside the CDR3, the full variable domain is GAGVSQSPRYKVAKRGQDVALRCDPISGHVSLFWYQQALGQGPEFLTYFQNEAQLDKSGLPSDRFFAERPEGSVSTLKIQRTQQEDSAVYLCASSSTGRSCEQYFGPGTRLTVT.

This clonotype was seen ten or more times. J is TRBJ1-6 and V is TRBV30; D uncertain. Per the germline V gene, CDR1 is GTSNPN and CDR2 is SVGIG (reference sequence). The CDR3 runs to 13 residues. V shed 1 base and J shed 8 bases, with 9 bases lying between them. The CDR3 nucleotides read TGTGCCTGGAGTGGGACGGCGGATTCACCCCTCCACTTT. Its translation is CAWSGTADSPLHF.

At least ten counts were recorded for this clonotype. The rearrangement uses TRBV28 and TRBJ2-5; 10 nucleotides align to TRBD2. This CDR3 comprises 15 residues. Germline values: CDR1 MDHEN, CDR2 SYDVKM. Unmatched junction bases numbered 9, after V lost 6 bases and J lost 5 bases. The CDR3, as DNA: TGTGCCAGCAGCCCCCCACTAGCGGGAACCGAGACCCAGTACTTC. The encoded protein is CASSPPLAGTETQYF.

This clonotype turned up a few times. This chain connects TRBV11-2 to TRBJ2-5, with TRBD1 matching 10 bases. TRBJ2-7 matches the DNA end more closely, so the J call is doubtful. The CDR3 has 18 residues. From germline, CDR1 is SGHAT and CDR2 FQNNGV. The CDR3 reads CASSSPPGQGIPFYEQYF. The CDR3 DNA reads TGTGCCAGCAGCTCACCACCGGGACAGGGGATCCCCTTCTACGAGCAGTACTTC.

This clonotype was recorded a few times. Relative to the germline gene, one junction end is altered; a read error may explain this. V is TRBV30 and J is TRBJ1-2; D not certain. CDR3 length: 12 amino acids. Germline V gene data show CDR1 as GTSNPN and CDR2 as SVGIG (reference sequence). In DNA form, the CDR3 reads TGTGCCTCCAATGGACGGAACTATAGCTACACCTTC. Translating gives CASNGRNYSYTF. The variable domain in full, with the rest retrieved from reference TRBV30 and TRBJ1-2, is SQTIHQWPATLVQPVGSPLSLECTVEGTSNPNLYWYRQAAGRGLQLLFYSVGIGQISSEVPQNLSASRPQDRQFILSSKKLLLSDSGFYLCASNGRNYSYTFGSGTRLTVV.

This clonotype was seen many times. The chain recombines TRBV5-1 with TRBJ2-7; weak D call: TRBD1 (5 bases). With 4 bases removed from V and 0 bases from J, the gap between germline ends came to 14 bases. This CDR3 spans 15 amino acids. From germline, CDR1 is SGHRS and CDR2 YFSETQ. CDR3 protein: CASSPSGSSSYEQYF. CDR3 DNA: TGCGCCAGCAGCCCCTCAGGGTCGAGCTCCTACGAGCAGTACTTC.

This clonotype was seen just once. This likely traces to a read error, being one base from a far larger clone. The chain has TRBV27 and TRBJ2-2; 7 positions agree with TRBD2. CDR3 size: 14 residues. The germline gives CDR1 MNHEY, CDR2 SMNVEV (reference sequence). The CDR3 sequence is CASSLGLNTGELSF. CDR3 bases: TGTGCCAGCAGTTTGGGACTAAACACCGGGGAGCTGTCTTTT.